The 23 T cell receptor beta chains reported below all come from one sample, sequenced in a study of blood T cells in healthy people across ages. It was with a sample-barcoded 5' primer and a J-beta primer mix that a second PCR of about 6 to 12 cycles was run. One entry per CDR3 protein results from TCRdb running MiXCR on the 5' RACE reads. The sample holds roughly 800,000 distinct CDR3 sequences; 20% to 25% are singletons and the top ten take 9.4%. This sample was also put to use in a study of T cells of mothers and their children.

Sequencing input: blood. The receptors were gathered from a boy between 10 and 17 years old in good health.

This clonotype appeared a few times. The chain links TRBV6-2 or TRBV6-3 to TRBJ2-7, with D unclear. V lost 6 bases, J lost 4 bases, and 13 bases lay in between. This CDR3 is 13 amino acids long. CDR1 and CDR2 from the germline V gene are MNHEY and SVGEGT. CDR3 DNA: TGTGCCAGCAGCCTATATCGGACGTACGAGCAGTACTTC. Amino acids: CASSLYRTYEQYF.

This clonotype showed up just a few times. The chain is built from TRBV27 and TRBJ2-5, with D possibly being TRBD1 (6 bases). Trimming stripped 3 bases from V and 1 base from J, with 12 bases between. CDR3 length: 15 residues. From germline, CDR1 is MNHEY and CDR2 SMNVEV (reference sequence). In DNA, the CDR3 is TGTGCCAGCAGTTTCAGAGGGGGTCCCCAAGAGACCCAGTACTTC. Amino acids: CASSFRGGPQETQYF.

V is TRBV28 and J is TRBJ1-4; 10 nucleotides agree with TRBD1. Trimming took 10 bases from V and 6 from J; bases not matched to a gene: 5. Germline CDR1 and CDR2: MDHEN and SYDVKM. The CDR3 is 13 residues long. DNA for the CDR3: TGTGCCACGGAGACAGGGGGCGATGAAAAACTGTTTTTT. Encoded protein: CATETGGDEKLFF. Full variable domain (outside the CDR3, taken from reference TRBV28 and TRBJ1-4): DVKVTQSSRYLVKRTGEKVFLECVQDMDHENMFWYRQDPGLGLRLIYFSYDVKMKEKGDIPEGYSVSREKKERFSLILESASTNQTSMYLCATETGGDEKLFFGSGTQLSVL.

The rearrangement joins TRBV7-9 to TRBJ1-1; D is perhaps TRBD1 (6 bases). V lost 5 bases and J lost 4, with 14 bases in between. The germline gives CDR1 SEHNR, CDR2 FQNEAQ (reference sequence). The CDR3 has 14 amino acids. This CDR3 reads CASSQGQGGTEAFF. In DNA form, the CDR3 reads TGTGCCAGCAGCCAGGGGCAGGGAGGCACTGAAGCTTTCTTT.

This clonotype was counted a single time. The genes are TRBV12-3 or TRBV12-4 and TRBJ2-5, with 8 bases identical to TRBD1. V lost 6 bases to trimming and J lost 0 bases; unmatched junction nucleotides: 6. This CDR3 contains 15 residues. The CDR3 nucleotides are TGTGCCAGCAGCGCCGGGACAGGCTACCAAGAGACCCAGTACTTC. Protein: CASSAGTGYQETQYF.

The J gene is TRBJ1-2, the V gene TRBV12-3 or TRBV12-4, with TRBD1 as a possible D gene (6 bases). CDR3 length: 14 amino acids. The V gene lost 6 bases and the J gene lost 5 bases, with 16 bases spanning the gap. The CDR3 DNA reads TGTGCCAGCAGCCCTGCCCCAAGGGGGTATGGCTACACCTTC. Translating gives CASSPAPRGYGYTF.

The V call is TRBV19, the J call TRBJ2-2; D is perhaps TRBD1 (7 bases). Germline V gene sequence: CDR1 LNHDA, CDR2 SQIVND (reference sequence). The CDR3 sequence is 16 residues long. Trimming took 9 bases from V and 3 from J, leaving 20 bases between them. CDR3 nucleotides: TGTGCCAGCCGCCCAGGCGACAGGGAGGACACCGGGGAGCTGTTTTTT. Its translation: CASRPGDREDTGELFF. Combining the CDR3 with reference TRBV19 and TRBJ2-2 gives the whole variable domain DGGITQSPKYLFRKEGQNVTLSCEQNLNHDAMYWYRQDPGQGLRLIYYSQIVNDFQKGDIAEGYSVSREKKESFPLTVTSAQKNPTAFYLCASRPGDREDTGELFFGEGSRLTVL.

The chain uses TRBV7-2 and TRBJ2-3; 12 bases are a match to TRBD2. The CDR3 contains 16 residues. J was trimmed by 4 bases and V by 2 bases; bases with no gene match: 4. CDR1 is SGHTA and CDR2 is FQGNSA in the germline V gene. CDR3 nucleotides: TGTGCCAGCAGCTTAAGACTAGCGGGGGCCCCAGATACGCAGTATTTT. Encoded protein: CASSLRLAGAPDTQYF.

The chain recombines TRBV10-2 with TRBJ2-4; TRBD1 matches at 7 bases. Trimming took 6 bases from V and 2 from J; bases not matched to a gene: 4. Germline V gene sequence: CDR1 WSHSY, CDR2 SAAADI. This CDR3 is built from 14 residues. CDR3 protein: CASSTGVTKNIQYF. In DNA form, the CDR3 reads TGCGCCAGCAGCACAGGGGTAACCAAAAACATTCAGTACTTC.

V and J are TRBV13 and TRBJ2-1; no clear D gene. The assigned J gene may be wrong: the sequence end matches TRBJ2-5 better. The CDR3 runs to 13 residues. Germline CDR1 PRHDT, CDR2 FYEKMQ (reference sequence). The chain's CDR3 is CASTLLGRETQYF. The CDR3 nucleotides are TGTGCCAGCACCCTTTTGGGTCGGGAGACCCAGTACTTC.

This clonotype occurred a few times. This sequence joins TRBV5-6 and TRBJ1-2; D gene unclear. CDR3 length equals 12 residues. Germline CDR1 reads SGHDT; CDR2 reads YYEEEE. V gave up 0 bases and J gave up 8 bases, with 8 bases separating them. This CDR3 is CASSLVARGYTF. CDR3 DNA: TGTGCCAGCAGCTTGGTCGCCCGGGGCTACACCTTC.

This clonotype came up many times. This chain links TRBV7-9 with TRBJ2-5; D gene ambiguous. Germline-derived CDR1 and CDR2 are SEHNR and FQNEAQ (reference sequence). This CDR3 region has 13 residues. With 1 base removed from V and 4 bases from J, the gap between germline ends came to 7 bases. CDR3 in DNA: TGTGCCAGCAGCTTAGTGGGTGCAGAGACCCAGTACTTC. It translates to CASSLVGAETQYF.

The V call is TRBV20-1, the J call TRBJ1-1, with 10 bases fitting TRBD1. This CDR3 spans 14 amino acids. The germline gives CDR1 DFQATT, CDR2 SNEGSKA (reference sequence). The trim removed 1 base at V and 5 bases at J, leaving 4 bases unmatched. CDR3 amino acids: CSARGQGAFTEAFF. CDR3 coding DNA: TGCAGTGCTAGAGGACAGGGGGCATTTACTGAAGCTTTCTTT.

The chain employs TRBV29-1 and TRBJ2-5; 10 bases map to TRBD2. TRBJ2-7 matches the DNA end more closely, so the J call is doubtful. The germline V gene encodes CDR1 SQVTM and CDR2 ANQGSEA. The CDR3 extends over 14 amino acids. CDR3 protein: CSVGTSADSYEQYF. CDR3 coding DNA: TGCAGCGTGGGGACTAGCGCGGACTCCTACGAGCAGTACTTC.

The gene calls are TRBV15 and TRBJ2-4; 7 bases map to TRBD2. From germline, CDR1 is LNHNV and CDR2 YYDKDF (reference sequence). The CDR3 is made up of 15 amino acids. V shed 0 bases and J 7 bases; nucleotides not matched to a gene: 6. The CDR3 bases are TGTGCCACCAGCAGAGATGACGGGGGAGGGAACATTCAGTACTTC. Its translation: CATSRDDGGGNIQYF.

The chain combines TRBV27 with TRBJ2-1; D remains ambiguous. Germline assignment: CDR1 MNHEY and CDR2 SMNVEV (reference sequence). Trimming left V 10 bases short and J 7 bases short, with 29 bases between. CDR3 length: 17 residues. In nucleotides, the CDR3 is TGTGCCACCAATTCATCCCCCTACAGATCCCCTATGAATGAGCAGTTCTTC. Its translation: CATNSSPYRSPMNEQFF.

V and J are TRBV4-1 and TRBJ2-3; TRBD2 might be the D (6 bases). The V gene's germline CDR1 is MGHRA and CDR2 YSYEKL. The length of the CDR3 is 16 residues. Trimming stripped 0 bases from V and 3 bases from J, with 13 bases between. CDR3 sequence reads: CASSQDPEGRTDTQYF. The CDR3 nucleotides read TGCGCCAGCAGCCAAGATCCGGAAGGGAGGACAGATACGCAGTATTTT.

This rearrangement joins TRBV7-3 to TRBJ2-2, with TRBD2 matching 9 bases. The CDR3 consists of 17 residues. Germline V gene sequence: CDR1 SGHTA, CDR2 FQGTGA. V was clipped by 1 base and J by 3 bases; unmatched bases: 6. This CDR3 reads CASSLKSSGRYTGELFF. As DNA, the CDR3 is TGTGCCAGCAGCTTAAAGAGCAGCGGGAGGTACACCGGGGAGCTGTTTTTT.

A few counts support this clonotype. The chain employs TRBV9 and TRBJ1-2; D is possibly TRBD1 (6 bases). Germline V lookup: CDR1 SGDLS, CDR2 YYNGEE. V was pared by 3 bases and J by 2 bases, with 14 bases between. The CDR3 spans 15 residues. DNA of the CDR3: TGTGCCAGCAGCGCAAGACAGGAACCAAACTATGGCTACACCTTC. Its protein is CASSARQEPNYGYTF.

The chain employs TRBV12-3 or TRBV12-4 and TRBJ2-5, with 12 bases that match TRBD2. This CDR3 has 18 amino acids. Germline trimming cut 5 bases from V and 4 bases from J; bases unmatched to any gene: 14. CDR3 in amino acids: CASSGGVLAGGLGETQYF. In DNA form, the CDR3 reads TGTGCCAGCAGTGGGGGGGTCCTAGCGGGAGGGCTTGGAGAGACCCAGTACTTC.

This clonotype was counted only a few times. The CDR3 spells CSAAGLAETYNEQFF. In nucleotides, the CDR3 is TGCAGTGCTGCCGGACTAGCGGAAACCTACAATGAGCAGTTCTTC. The rearrangement uses TRBV20-1 and TRBJ2-1, with 10 bases matching TRBD2. The germline V gene encodes CDR1 DFQATT and CDR2 SNEGSKA (reference sequence). The V gene end was trimmed by 5 bases and the J gene end by 2 bases; junction bases not matched to a gene: 6. This CDR3 is 15 amino acids long.

The chain recombines TRBV3-1 with TRBJ1-1; weak D call: TRBD1 (5 bases). The germline V gene encodes CDR1 LGHDT and CDR2 YNNKEL (reference sequence). V lost 4 bases to trimming and J lost 1 base, with 19 bases between them. CDR3 size: 17 residues. The CDR3 region has the DNA TGTGCCAGCAGCCGAATCCCCTCGGGCAGGGCGAACACTGAAGCTTTCTTT. Encoded protein: CASSRIPSGRANTEAFF.

The chain uses TRBV7-2 and TRBJ2-3; D unresolved. The CDR3 has 19 residues. V lost 5 bases, J lost 1 base, and 25 bases lay in between. CDR1 and CDR2 (germline): SGHTA, FQGNSA. CDR3 region: CASSRPGLLEPSGTDTQYF. The CDR3 DNA reads as TGTGCCAGCAGCAGACCTGGGCTACTCGAACCCTCGGGCACAGATACGCAGTATTTT.